The sequence of this TCR beta chain was determined in a study of T cells in Graves' hyperthyroidism and ophthalmopathy. Amplified TCR beta CDR3 regions came from RNA transcripts. HTBI primers were used for first-round RT-PCR of the TCR CDR3. One entry per CDR3 protein, called by TCRdb with MiXCR from the multiplex PCR reads. The table includes around 400,000 distinct CDR3 sequences, 13% to 15% detected once. Ophthalmopathy in the patients scored at least 3 on Clinical Activity Score and at least 4 on NOSPECS grade, lasting under 3 months. The source of the PBMCs was 9.5 to 10 ml of fresh peripheral blood. This clonotype has ten or more counts. Antigen: not known. Study results and limitations: Median prediction lead before ophthalmopathy onset was six to eight months with the model. Blood held most thyroid clonotypes expanded above 0.001 frequency.

The source of this sequence is a woman aged 60-70 years with Graves' ophthalmopathy. Sequenced material: blood.

CDR3 residues: CASTEPGVQETQYF. The CDR3 DNA sequence: TGTGCCAGCACTGAGCCGGGGGTACAAGAGACCCAGTACTTC. The chain links TRBV28 to TRBJ2-5; D is perhaps TRBD2 (6 bases). Trimming pared 7 bases from V and 2 bases from J, leaving 14 bases between. This CDR3 contains 14 residues. Germline loops: CDR1 MDHEN, CDR2 SYDVKM.